This T cell receptor (beta chain) came from a study of blood T cell repertoires in COVID-19. On the study more broadly: COVID-19 samples, acute and convalescent, were from the United States, Italy and Spain. PBMCs, B-cell-depleted T cells, or T cells provided the cDNA or gDNA that made up the material.

Sequenced by immunoSEQ multiplex PCR; TCRdb stores in-frame clones only, minus some. Of 300,000 to 350,000 clones in the sample, roughly 90% were seen once. Germline CDR1 SGDLS, CDR2 YYNGEE. V was clipped by 3 bases and J by 2 bases, with 15 bases between them. The CDR3 length is 16 residues. The sequenced sample consisted of PBMCs or T cells enriched from blood (not recorded which). The chain uses TRBV9 and TRBJ1-3; TRBD1 might be the D (6 bases). The TCR comes from a woman in her twenties or thirties who had recovered from COVID-19. The CDR3 loop is CASSEGRGAAGNTIYF. Written as DNA, the CDR3 is TGTGCCAGCAGCGAGGGACGGGGGGCTGCTGGAAACACCATATATTTT.